Listed here are 25 T cell receptor beta chains from one sample, sequenced in a study of blood T cell repertoires in COVID-19. Assay used: immunoSEQ multiplex PCR; TCRdb lists only in-frame clones, some missing. The table has 120,000 to 150,000 clones, approximately 87% seen once; the top ten hold roughly 4%. Input material: peripheral blood. These receptors were collected from a woman aged 40 to 50 with acute or convalescent COVID-19.

The chain joins TRBV20-1 to TRBJ2-7, with D unclear. The germline gives CDR1 DFQATT, CDR2 SNEGSKA (reference sequence). CDR3 length: 11 residues. The germline V and J ends were trimmed by 0 bases and 5 bases, with 5 bases remaining between them. This chain's CDR3 is CSARDRDEQYF. The CDR3 coding sequence is TGCAGTGCTAGAGATCGCGACGAGCAGTACTTC.

The chain links TRBV6-5 to TRBJ1-1; 7 bases align to TRBD1. V was clipped by 4 bases and J by 3 bases; unmatched bases: 5. Germline loops: CDR1 MNHEY, CDR2 SVGAGI. The CDR3 is 14 residues long. CDR3 sequence reads: CASSSGTAYTEAFF. The CDR3 DNA sequence: TGTGCCAGCAGTTCGGGGACAGCCTACACTGAAGCTTTCTTT.

CDR3 sequence reads: CASSPGTSVAEQYF. The CDR3 DNA follows: TGTGCCAGCAGCCCCGGGACTAGCGTCGCCGAGCAGTACTTC. This chain joins TRBV7-3 and TRBJ2-7; TRBD2 agrees at 10 bases. This CDR3 is 14 amino acids long. Germline V lookup: CDR1 SGHTA, CDR2 FQGTGA. Trimming took 5 bases from V and 6 from J; bases not matched to a gene: 7.

The chain carries TRBV27 and TRBJ1-5, with D unresolved. The CDR3 is 15 amino acids. The germline CDR1 and CDR2 sequences are MNHEY and SMNVEV (reference sequence). Trimming left V 6 bases short and J 0 bases short, with 12 bases between. CDR3 nucleotide sequence: TGTGCCAGCAGCACTACATTCGATAGCAATCAGCCCCAGCATTTT. This gives the protein CASSTTFDSNQPQHF.

This clone appeared once. The chain links TRBV7-8 to TRBJ1-1; 10 nucleotides match TRBD1. Germline loops: CDR1 SGHVS, CDR2 FQNEAQ. J lost 0 bases, V lost 5 bases, and 6 bases had no gene match. This CDR3 comprises 16 residues. CDR3 in amino acids: CASSVDRGGMNTEAFF. In DNA form, the CDR3 reads TGTGCCAGCAGCGTGGACAGGGGGGGTATGAACACTGAAGCTTTCTTT. The full variable domain, in which reference TRBV7-8 and TRBJ1-1 provide the parts outside the CDR3, is GAGVSQSPRYKVAKRGQDVALRCDPISGHVSLFWYQQALGQGPEFLTYFQNEAQLDKSGLPSDRFFAERPEGSVSTLKIQRTQQEDSAVYLCASSVDRGGMNTEAFFGQGTRLTVV.

The gene calls are TRBV3-1 (or the pseudogene TRBV3-2) and TRBJ1-1; unclear D gene. This CDR3 region has 15 residues. The V end lost 0 bases, the J end lost 5 bases, and 13 bases lay between the germline ends. Germline CDR1 and CDR2: LGHDT and YNNKEL (reference sequence). In nucleotides, the CDR3 is TGTGCCAGCAGCCAAGATCTTCACCCTCTAACTGAAGCTTTCTTT. Encoded protein: CASSQDLHPLTEAFF.

The rearrangement links TRBV28 to TRBJ1-1; a possible D gene is TRBD1 (6 bases). Germline V gene lookup returns CDR1 MDHEN and CDR2 SYDVKM. The CDR3 extends over 17 amino acids. Trimming stripped 6 bases from V and 2 bases from J, with 22 bases between. The CDR3 sequence is CASSSTWGGGGNTEAFF. As DNA, the CDR3 is TGTGCCAGCAGCTCTACCTGGGGGGGCGGAGGCAACACTGAAGCTTTCTTT.

V and J are TRBV6-5 and TRBJ1-4; 9 bases are shared with TRBD1. V lost 6 bases and J lost 2; bases outside the gene matches: 4. The V gene's germline CDR1 is MNHEY and CDR2 SVGAGI. The CDR3 extends over 15 amino acids. CDR3 loop: CASSRTGVTNEKLFF. The CDR3 region has the DNA TGTGCCAGCAGCCGGACAGGGGTGACTAATGAAAAACTGTTTTTT.

The genes are TRBV30 and TRBJ1-2; D is ambiguous. The ends were cut back, 5 bases at V and 8 bases at J, with 33 bases in the middle. Germline CDR1 reads GTSNPN; CDR2 reads SVGIG (reference sequence). The CDR3 extends over 18 amino acids. The CDR3 DNA reads TGTGCCTGGGGCCGCAGAGACTACTTTTTTCAAGGTTATACGGGCTACACCTTC. It encodes CAWGRRDYFFQGYTGYTF.

The J gene is TRBJ1-2, the V gene TRBV24-1, with D tentatively TRBD1 (5 bases). V dropped 0 bases and J dropped 3 bases, with 7 bases sitting between them. Germline assignment: CDR1 KGHDR and CDR2 SFDVKD. The CDR3 loop spans 14 amino acids. The CDR3: CATSDLDRDYGYTF. Written as DNA, the CDR3 is TGTGCCACCAGTGATTTGGACAGAGACTATGGCTACACCTTC.

The rearrangement joins TRBV7-6 to TRBJ2-7; 10 bases are a match to TRBD1. V lost 4 bases to trimming and J lost 1 base; unmatched junction nucleotides: 4. CDR1 SGHVS and CDR2 FNYEAQ come from the germline V gene. The CDR3 loop spans 15 amino acids. This CDR3 is CASSYGTGESYEQYF. In DNA, the CDR3 is TGTGCCAGCAGCTACGGGACAGGGGAATCCTACGAGCAGTACTTC. Combining the CDR3 with reference TRBV7-6 and TRBJ2-7 gives the whole variable domain GAGVSQSPRYKVTKRGQDVALRCDPISGHVSLYWYRQALGQGPEFLTYFNYEAQQDKSGLPNDRFSAERPEGSISTLTIQRTEQRDSAMYRCASSYGTGESYEQYFGPGTRLTVT.

The rearrangement joins TRBV21-1 to TRBJ1-5; TRBD1, the table's D call, was not compared with the DNA. TRBV21-1 has pseudogene status. The CDR3 is 15 residues long. CDR3 coding DNA: TGTGCCAGCAGCATTAAGGACAATAGCAATCAGCCCCAGCATTTT. Translation gives CASSIKDNSNQPQHF.

This chain uses TRBV27 with TRBJ1-6; TRBD1 agrees at 7 bases. Unmatched junction bases numbered 8, after V lost 5 bases and J lost 7 bases. CDR3 length equals 15 residues. Looked up from germline, CDR1 is MNHEY and CDR2 is SMNVEV (reference sequence). As DNA, the CDR3 is TGTGCCAGCAGTGCGAACAGGGGAGCCAATTCACCCCTCCACTTT. Residues: CASSANRGANSPLHF.

The chain recombines TRBV10-3 with TRBJ1-1, with a weak D call TRBD1 (6 bases). V shed 2 bases and J shed 3 bases, with 10 bases lying between them. Germline CDR1 reads ENHRY; CDR2 reads SYGVKD. This CDR3 is built from 14 residues. CDR3 region: CAISEGRGDTEAFF. CDR3 sequence (DNA): TGTGCCATCAGTGAGGGGAGGGGGGACACTGAAGCTTTCTTT.

This chain uses TRBV27 with TRBJ1-1; D possibly corresponds to TRBD1 (6 bases). CDR1 and CDR2 from the germline V gene are MNHEY and SMNVEV (reference sequence). There are 15 residues in the CDR3. V shed 3 bases and J shed 2 bases, with 13 bases lying between them. Here the CDR3 reads CASSLGTTRNTEAFF. In DNA, the CDR3 is TGTGCCAGCAGTTTGGGGACAACCAGAAACACTGAAGCTTTCTTT.

The chain uses TRBV7-2 and TRBJ1-2; TRBD1 matches 7 bases. Unmatched junction bases numbered 5, after V lost 4 bases and J lost 6 bases. Germline-derived CDR1 and CDR2 are SGHTA and FQGNSA. CDR3 length: 13 residues. CDR3 nucleotides: TGTGCCAGCAGCTCCCAGGGACAGAATGGCTACACCTTC. Amino acids: CASSSQGQNGYTF.

The chain carries TRBV6-5 and TRBJ1-4; the D is unclear. Trimming stripped 2 bases from V and 4 bases from J, with 5 bases between. The CDR3 length is 13 residues. The germline V gene encodes CDR1 MNHEY and CDR2 SVGAGI. This CDR3 is CASSYSLNEKLFF. In DNA form, the CDR3 reads TGTGCCAGCAGTTACAGCCTTAATGAAAAACTGTTTTTT.

This chain connects TRBV7-8 to TRBJ2-3, with 7 bases identical to TRBD2. The CDR3 sequence is 17 residues long. V shed 5 bases and J 5 bases; nucleotides not matched to a gene: 16. The germline V gene encodes CDR1 SGHVS and CDR2 FQNEAQ. CDR3 sequence reads: CASSPTRAGEGVDTQYF. As DNA, the CDR3 is TGTGCCAGCAGCCCCACCCGGGCGGGAGAAGGGGTAGATACGCAGTATTTT.

V and J are TRBV4-1 and TRBJ1-4; no reliable D call. Trimming took 1 base from V and 2 from J, leaving 11 bases between them. Germline V gene lookup returns CDR1 MGHRA and CDR2 YSYEKL. This CDR3 is 16 amino acids long. CDR3 loop: CASSQGFGVTNEKLFF. The CDR3 nucleotides read TGCGCCAGCAGCCAAGGATTCGGTGTCACTAATGAAAAACTGTTTTTT.

This clone was detected only once. The chain links TRBV18 to TRBJ1-2, with 7 nucleotides matching TRBD1. CDR1 is KGHSH and CDR2 is LQKENI in the germline V gene. The CDR3 is made up of 15 amino acids. Trimming removed 2 bases from V and 4 bases from J; junction bases left unmatched: 7. CDR3 residues: CASSPTGQSGYGYTF. DNA for the CDR3: TGTGCCAGCTCACCAACGGGACAGTCTGGCTATGGCTACACCTTC.

The chain joins TRBV20-1 to TRBJ1-4, with 7 bases identical to TRBD1. Germline assignment: CDR1 DFQATT and CDR2 SNEGSKA (reference sequence). After removal of 6 bases from V and 7 bases from J, the junction contained 2 bases not matched to a gene. The CDR3 consists of 11 residues. CDR3 residues: CSAGTAEKLFF. The CDR3 region has the DNA TGCAGTGCCGGGACAGCTGAAAAACTGTTTTTT.

This clone was counted only a few times. V gene TRBV6-5 combines with J gene TRBJ1-1; D is uncertain. CDR1 is MNHEY, CDR2 SVGAGI, per germline. Trimming removed 4 bases at V and 1 base at J, with 13 bases between. This CDR3 is 15 amino acids long. The CDR3 loop is CASSSPLTGNTEAFF. The CDR3, as DNA: TGTGCCAGCAGTTCCCCTTTGACTGGGAACACTGAAGCTTTCTTT.

The rearrangement uses TRBV9 and TRBJ2-5; 10 bases are a match to TRBD2. Looked up from germline, CDR1 is SGDLS and CDR2 is YYNGEE. With V trimmed by 4 bases and J by 4 bases, 7 bases remained unmatched. The CDR3 length is 15 residues. DNA for the CDR3: TGTGCCAGCAGCCCAGCGGGGGGGCAGGGAGAGACCCAGTACTTC. Amino acids: CASSPAGGQGETQYF.

The chain combines TRBV9 with TRBJ1-2; D is undetermined. The CDR3 is 16 residues long. Trimming pared 0 bases from V and 4 bases from J, leaving 16 bases between. The germline CDR1 and CDR2 sequences are SGDLS and YYNGEE. CDR3 in amino acids: CASSVESSGSFYGYTF. The CDR3 DNA is TGTGCCAGCAGCGTAGAGTCAAGCGGTAGTTTCTATGGCTACACCTTC.

The gene calls are TRBV25-1 and TRBJ1-6; possibly TRBD1 for D (5 bases). The germline V gene has CDR1 MGHDK and CDR2 SYGVNS. The CDR3 is 17 residues long. V dropped 6 bases and J dropped 4 bases, with 19 bases sitting between them. The CDR3 protein is CASSPLRGAVYNSPLHF. The CDR3 DNA reads TGTGCCAGCAGCCCCCTTCGCGGGGCGGTTTATAATTCACCCCTCCACTTT.